The clone carrying this TCR beta chain turned up a few times. Its matching antigen is unknown. The record originates from a study of identical twins. Each donor (without exception) was a healthy Caucasian. From germline, CDR1 is SEHNR and CDR2 FQNEAQ (reference sequence). The CDR3 has 14 residues. V lost 5 bases and J 6 bases, leaving 14 bases between the germline ends. The authors used template switching to add a universal primer site and gave cDNA unique molecular identifiers. TCRdb reprocessed the 5' RACE reads with MiXCR, giving one entry per CDR3 protein. Here the sample spans roughly 350,000 distinct CDR3 sequences, 9% to 15% being singletons. Study observations and caveats: Invariant populations such as MAIT and iNKT cells could partly muddle zero-insertion analyses. There was more out-of-frame TCR alpha sharing in monozygotic twins than models estimated.

The sample was also linked to a second study, of yellow fever vaccine responses in identical twins.

The sequenced sample was CD8+ T cells sorted from blood. The chain joins TRBV7-9 to TRBJ2-1; D is possibly TRBD2 (7 bases). This receptor was taken from a woman in her late teens or twenties in good health. CDR3 DNA sequence: TGTGCCAGCAGCCAGGACGGGGGGCTCAATGAGCAGTTCTTC. Translated, it gives CASSQDGGLNEQFF. The whole variable domain, filled in from reference TRBV7-9 and TRBJ2-1, reads DTGVSQNPRHKITKRGQNVTFRCDPISEHNRLYWYRQTLGQGPEFLTYFQNEAQLEKSRLLSDRFSAERPKGSFSTLEIQRTEQGDSAMYLCASSQDGGLNEQFFGPGTRLTVL.